Described below is a single TCR beta chain sequence and its context. TCRdb derives one entry per CDR3 protein from the 5' RACE reads, leaving out DNA. The sample holds about 410,000 distinct CDR3 sequences. CDR1 SGHTA and CDR2 FQGNSA come from the germline V gene. The CDR3 runs 16 residues. The sample comes from a study of T cells expressing NK-cell markers. Looking at the study overall: It was sorted CD3+CD56+NKG2C+, CD3+CD56+NKG2C- and CD3+CD56-NKG2C+ T cells that supplied the TCR beta repertoires.

This TCR came from a woman aged 50 to 60 in good health. The specimen sequenced was blood T cells: a sorted CD56 or NKG2C T cell subset, CD4+ or CD8+ T cells, or bulk PBMC T cells (not recorded which). V is TRBV7-2 and J is TRBJ2-1; TCRdb names TRBD1, which stays unverified in the absence of DNA. The CDR3: CASSLGQGSLYNEQFF.